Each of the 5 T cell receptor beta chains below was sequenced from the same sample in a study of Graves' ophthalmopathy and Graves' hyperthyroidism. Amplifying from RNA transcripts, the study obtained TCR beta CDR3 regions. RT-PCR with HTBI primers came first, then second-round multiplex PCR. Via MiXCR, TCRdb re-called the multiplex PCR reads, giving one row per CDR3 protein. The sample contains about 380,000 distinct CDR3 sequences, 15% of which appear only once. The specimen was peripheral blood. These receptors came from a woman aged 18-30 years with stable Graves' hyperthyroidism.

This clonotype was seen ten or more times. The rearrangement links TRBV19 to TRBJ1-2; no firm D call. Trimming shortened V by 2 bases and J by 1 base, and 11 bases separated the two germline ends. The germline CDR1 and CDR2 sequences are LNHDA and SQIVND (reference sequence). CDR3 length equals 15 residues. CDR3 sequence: CASSISATNNYGYTF. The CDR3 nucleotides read TGTGCCAGTAGTATATCAGCTACAAATAACTATGGCTACACCTTC.

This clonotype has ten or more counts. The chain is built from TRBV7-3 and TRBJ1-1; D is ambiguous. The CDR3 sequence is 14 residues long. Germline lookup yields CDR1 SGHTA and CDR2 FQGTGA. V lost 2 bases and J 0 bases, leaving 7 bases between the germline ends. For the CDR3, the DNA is TGTGCCAGCAGCTTATCTACGGTGAACACTGAAGCTTTCTTT. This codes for CASSLSTVNTEAFF.

The CDR3 here is CASSTGTPFAYEQYF. In nucleotides, the CDR3 is TGTGCCAGCAGTACCGGGACACCATTTGCTTACGAGCAGTACTTC. The V call is TRBV11-2, the J call TRBJ2-7, with D tentatively TRBD1 (6 bases). With 6 bases removed from V and 4 bases from J, the gap between germline ends came to 19 bases. Germline V lookup: CDR1 SGHAT, CDR2 FQNNGV. The CDR3 spans 15 residues.

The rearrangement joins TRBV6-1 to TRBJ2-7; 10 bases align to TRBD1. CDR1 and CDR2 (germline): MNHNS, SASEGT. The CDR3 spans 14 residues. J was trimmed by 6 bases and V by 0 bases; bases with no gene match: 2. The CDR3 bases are TGTGCCAGCAGTGAAGCAGGGGACAGGGGCGAGCAGTACTTC. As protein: CASSEAGDRGEQYF.

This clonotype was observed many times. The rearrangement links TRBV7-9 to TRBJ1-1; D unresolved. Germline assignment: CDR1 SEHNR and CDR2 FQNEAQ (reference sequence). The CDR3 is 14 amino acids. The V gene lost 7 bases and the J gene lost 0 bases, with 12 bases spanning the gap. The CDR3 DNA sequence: TGTGCCAGCAACCCGGTACTCATGAACACTGAAGCTTTCTTT. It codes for CASNPVLMNTEAFF.